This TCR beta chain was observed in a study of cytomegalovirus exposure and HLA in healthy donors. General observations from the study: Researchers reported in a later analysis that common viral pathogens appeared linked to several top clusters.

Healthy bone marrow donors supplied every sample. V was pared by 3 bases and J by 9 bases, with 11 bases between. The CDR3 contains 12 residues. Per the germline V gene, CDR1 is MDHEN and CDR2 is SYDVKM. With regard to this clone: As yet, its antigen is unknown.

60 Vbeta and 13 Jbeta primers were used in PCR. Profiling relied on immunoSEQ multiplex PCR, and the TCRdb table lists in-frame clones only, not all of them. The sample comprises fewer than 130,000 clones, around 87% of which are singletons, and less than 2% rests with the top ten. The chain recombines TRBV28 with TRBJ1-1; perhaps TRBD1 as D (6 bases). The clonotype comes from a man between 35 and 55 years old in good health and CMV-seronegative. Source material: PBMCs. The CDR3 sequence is CASSFRGTKAFF. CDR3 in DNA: TGTGCCAGCAGTTTTAGGGGGACAAAAGCTTTCTTT. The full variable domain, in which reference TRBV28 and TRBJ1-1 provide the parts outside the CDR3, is DVKVTQSSRYLVKRTGEKVFLECVQDMDHENMFWYRQDPGLGLRLIYFSYDVKMKEKGDIPEGYSVSREKKERFSLILESASTNQTSMYLCASSFRGTKAFFGQGTRLTVV.